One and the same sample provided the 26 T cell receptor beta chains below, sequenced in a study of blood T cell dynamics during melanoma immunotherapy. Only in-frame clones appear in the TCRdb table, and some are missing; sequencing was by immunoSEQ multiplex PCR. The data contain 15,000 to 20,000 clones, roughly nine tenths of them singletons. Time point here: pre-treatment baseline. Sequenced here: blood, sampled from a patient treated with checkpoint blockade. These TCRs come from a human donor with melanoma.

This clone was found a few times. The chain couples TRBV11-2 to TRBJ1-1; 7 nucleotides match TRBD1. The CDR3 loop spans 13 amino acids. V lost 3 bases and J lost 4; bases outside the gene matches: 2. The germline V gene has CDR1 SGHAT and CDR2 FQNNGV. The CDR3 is CASSFQGGTEAFF. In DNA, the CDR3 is TGTGCCAGCAGCTTCCAGGGGGGCACTGAAGCTTTCTTT.

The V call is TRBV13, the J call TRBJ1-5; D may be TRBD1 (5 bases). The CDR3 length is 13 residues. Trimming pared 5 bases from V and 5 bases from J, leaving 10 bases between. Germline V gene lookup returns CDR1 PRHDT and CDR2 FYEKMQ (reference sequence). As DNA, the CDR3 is TGTGCCAGCAGCGCCGACAGAGATCAGCCCCAGCATTTT. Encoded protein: CASSADRDQPQHF.

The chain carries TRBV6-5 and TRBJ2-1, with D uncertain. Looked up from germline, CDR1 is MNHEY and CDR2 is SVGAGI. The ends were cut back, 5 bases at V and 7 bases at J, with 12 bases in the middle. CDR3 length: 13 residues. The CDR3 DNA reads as TGTGCCAGCAGTGGAAGGTATAGAAATGAGCAGTTCTTC. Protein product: CASSGRYRNEQFF.

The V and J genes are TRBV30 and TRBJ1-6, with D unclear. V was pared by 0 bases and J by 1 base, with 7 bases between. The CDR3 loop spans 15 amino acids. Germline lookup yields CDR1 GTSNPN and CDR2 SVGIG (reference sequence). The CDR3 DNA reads TGTGCCTGGAGTGTTTTAAAGTCCTATAATTCACCCCTCCACTTT. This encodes CAWSVLKSYNSPLHF.

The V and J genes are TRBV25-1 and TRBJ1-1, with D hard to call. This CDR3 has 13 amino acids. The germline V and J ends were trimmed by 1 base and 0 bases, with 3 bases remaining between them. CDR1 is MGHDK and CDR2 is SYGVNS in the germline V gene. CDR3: CASSELLNTEAFF. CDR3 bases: TGTGCCAGCAGTGAATTGCTGAACACTGAAGCTTTCTTT.

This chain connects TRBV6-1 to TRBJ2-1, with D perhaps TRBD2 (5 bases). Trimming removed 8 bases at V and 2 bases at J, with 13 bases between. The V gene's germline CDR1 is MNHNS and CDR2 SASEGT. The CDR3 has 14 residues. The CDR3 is CASQFSDPYNEQFF. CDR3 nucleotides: TGTGCCAGCCAATTTAGCGATCCCTACAATGAGCAGTTCTTC.

The CDR3 loop is CASGLFLGGSGYTF. CDR3 coding DNA: TGTGCTAGTGGTTTGTTCCTTGGGGGCAGTGGCTACACCTTC. The chain combines TRBV12-5 with TRBJ1-2; perhaps TRBD1 as D (6 bases). CDR1 and CDR2 from the germline V gene are LGHNT and FRNRAP. The CDR3 sequence is 14 residues long. Trimming removed 2 bases from V and 7 bases from J, with 14 bases in between.

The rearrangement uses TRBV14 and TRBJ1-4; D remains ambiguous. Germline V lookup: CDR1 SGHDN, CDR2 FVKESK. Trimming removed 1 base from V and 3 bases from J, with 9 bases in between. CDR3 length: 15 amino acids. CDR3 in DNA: TGTGCCAGCAGCCAAGGATTCAGCTCTAATGAAAAACTGTTTTTT. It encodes CASSQGFSSNEKLFF.

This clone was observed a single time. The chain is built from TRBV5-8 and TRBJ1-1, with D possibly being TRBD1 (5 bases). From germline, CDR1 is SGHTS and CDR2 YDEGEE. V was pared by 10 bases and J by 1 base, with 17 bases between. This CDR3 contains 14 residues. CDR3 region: CAGTKTGENTEAFF. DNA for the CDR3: TGTGCCGGAACTAAAACAGGAGAGAACACTGAAGCTTTCTTT. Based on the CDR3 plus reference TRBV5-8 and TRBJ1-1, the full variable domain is EAGVTQSPTHLIKTRGQQATLRCSPISGHTSVYWYQQALGLGLQFLLWYDEGEERNRGNFPPRFSGRQFPNYSSELNVNALELEDSALYLCAGTKTGENTEAFFGQGTRLTVV.

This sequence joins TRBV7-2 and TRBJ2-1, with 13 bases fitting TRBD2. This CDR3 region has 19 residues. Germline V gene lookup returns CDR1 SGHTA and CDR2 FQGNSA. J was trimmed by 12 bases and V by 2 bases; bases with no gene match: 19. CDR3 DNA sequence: TGTGCCAGCAGCTTAAATCGCAGGACGACTAGCGGGGGGTTTGTAGGGCAGTTCTTC. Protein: CASSLNRRTTSGGFVGQFF.

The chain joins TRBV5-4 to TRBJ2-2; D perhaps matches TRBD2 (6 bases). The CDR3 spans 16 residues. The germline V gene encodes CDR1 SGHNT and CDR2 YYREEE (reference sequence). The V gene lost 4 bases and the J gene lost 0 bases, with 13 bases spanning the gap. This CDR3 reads CASSPPAGTNTGELFF. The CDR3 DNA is TGTGCCAGCAGCCCCCCCGCGGGAACGAACACCGGGGAGCTGTTTTTT.

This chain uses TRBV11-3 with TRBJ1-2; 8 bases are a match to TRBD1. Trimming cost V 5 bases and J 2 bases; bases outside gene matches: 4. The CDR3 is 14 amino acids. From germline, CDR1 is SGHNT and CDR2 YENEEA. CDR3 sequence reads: CASSDRTGNYGYTF. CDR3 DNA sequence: TGTGCCAGCAGCGACCGGACAGGGAACTATGGCTACACCTTC. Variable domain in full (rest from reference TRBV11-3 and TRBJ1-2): EAGVVQSPRYKIIEKKQPVAFWCNPISGHNTLYWYLQNLGQGPELLIRYENEEAVDDSQLPKDRFSAERLKGVDSTLKIQPAELGDSAVYLCASSDRTGNYGYTFGSGTRLTVV.

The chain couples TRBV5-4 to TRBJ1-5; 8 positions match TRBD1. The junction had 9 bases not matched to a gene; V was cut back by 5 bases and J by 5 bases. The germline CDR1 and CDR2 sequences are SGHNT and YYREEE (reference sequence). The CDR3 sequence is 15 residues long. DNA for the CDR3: TGTGCCAGCAGTTCCGGACAGGGTCGCGATCAGCCCCAGCATTTT. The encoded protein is CASSSGQGRDQPQHF.

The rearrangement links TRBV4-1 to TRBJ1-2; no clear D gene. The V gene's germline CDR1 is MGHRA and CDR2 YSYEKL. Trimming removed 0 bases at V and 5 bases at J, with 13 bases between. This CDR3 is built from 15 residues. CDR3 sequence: CASSQDPTGIYGYTF. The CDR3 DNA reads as TGCGCCAGCAGCCAAGATCCTACGGGGATTTATGGCTACACCTTC.

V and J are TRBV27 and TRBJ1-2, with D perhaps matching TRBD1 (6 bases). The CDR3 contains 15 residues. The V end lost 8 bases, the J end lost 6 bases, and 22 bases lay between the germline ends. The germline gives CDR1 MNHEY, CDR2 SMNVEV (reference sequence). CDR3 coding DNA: TGTGCCAGCTCCTTTGGGGGCAGGGATAGAGATGGCTACACCTTC. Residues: CASSFGGRDRDGYTF.

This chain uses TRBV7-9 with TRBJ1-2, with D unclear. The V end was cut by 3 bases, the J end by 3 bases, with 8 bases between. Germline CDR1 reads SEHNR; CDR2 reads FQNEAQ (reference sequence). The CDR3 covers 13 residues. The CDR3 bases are TGTGCCAGCAGCTTCTTGGGCCACTATGGCTACACCTTC. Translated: CASSFLGHYGYTF.

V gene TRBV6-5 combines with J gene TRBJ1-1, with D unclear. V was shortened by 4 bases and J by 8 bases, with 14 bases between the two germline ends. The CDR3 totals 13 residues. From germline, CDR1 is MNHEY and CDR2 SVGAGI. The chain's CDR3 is CASSFTGRPEAFF. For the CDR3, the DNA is TGTGCCAGCAGTTTTACGGGGAGACCCGAAGCTTTCTTT.

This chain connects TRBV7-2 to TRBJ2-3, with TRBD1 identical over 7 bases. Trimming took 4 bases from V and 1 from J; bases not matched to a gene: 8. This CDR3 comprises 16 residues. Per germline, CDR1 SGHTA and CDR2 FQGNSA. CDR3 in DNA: TGTGCCAGCAGCTATGGGGATAGGGGGCGCACAGATACGCAGTATTTT. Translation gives CASSYGDRGRTDTQYF.

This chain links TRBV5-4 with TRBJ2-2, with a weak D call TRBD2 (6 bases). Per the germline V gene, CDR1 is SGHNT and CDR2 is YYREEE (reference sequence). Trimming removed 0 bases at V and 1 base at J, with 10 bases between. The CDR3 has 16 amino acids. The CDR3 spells CASSLGGILNTGELFF. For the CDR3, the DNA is TGTGCCAGCAGCTTGGGCGGGATCTTGAACACCGGGGAGCTGTTTTTT.

CDR3: CASSISSTGGQETQYF. Written as DNA, the CDR3 is TGTGCCAGTAGTATAAGTTCAACAGGGGGCCAAGAGACCCAGTACTTC. V is TRBV19 and J is TRBJ2-5; 8 nucleotides match TRBD1. Germline trimming cut 2 bases from V and 1 base from J; bases unmatched to any gene: 6. CDR3 length: 16 amino acids. Germline V gene lookup returns CDR1 LNHDA and CDR2 SQIVND (reference sequence).

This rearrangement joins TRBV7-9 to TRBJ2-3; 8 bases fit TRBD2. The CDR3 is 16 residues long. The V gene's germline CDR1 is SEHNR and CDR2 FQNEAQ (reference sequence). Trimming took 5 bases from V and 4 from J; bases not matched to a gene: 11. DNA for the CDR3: TGTGCCAGCAGCCACCGGGGTAGCGGGGTGGCAGATACGCAGTATTTT. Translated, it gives CASSHRGSGVADTQYF. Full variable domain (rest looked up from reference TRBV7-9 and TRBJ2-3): DTGVSQNPRHKITKRGQNVTFRCDPISEHNRLYWYRQTLGQGPEFLTYFQNEAQLEKSRLLSDRFSAERPKGSFSTLEIQRTEQGDSAMYLCASSHRGSGVADTQYFGPGTRLTVL.

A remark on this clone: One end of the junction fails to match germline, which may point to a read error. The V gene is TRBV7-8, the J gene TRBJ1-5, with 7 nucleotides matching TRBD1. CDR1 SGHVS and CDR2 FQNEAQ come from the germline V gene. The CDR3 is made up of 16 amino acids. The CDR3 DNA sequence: TGTGCCGGCAGCATCCGACAGGGAGATGGCAATCAGCCCCAGCATTTT. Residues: CAGSIRQGDGNQPQHF.

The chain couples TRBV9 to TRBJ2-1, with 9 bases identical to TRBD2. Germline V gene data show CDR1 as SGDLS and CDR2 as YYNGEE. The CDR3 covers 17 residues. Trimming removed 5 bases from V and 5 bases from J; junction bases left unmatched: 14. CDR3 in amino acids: CASSPPYSGSSNNEQFF. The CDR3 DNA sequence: TGTGCCAGCAGTCCCCCTTATAGCGGGAGTAGCAACAATGAGCAGTTCTTC.

For the CDR3, the DNA is TGTGCCAGCAGTGGACAGGGGAAAGGGGTAAACTATGGCTACACCTTC. This translates into CASSGQGKGVNYGYTF. The chain joins TRBV28 to TRBJ1-2, with 9 bases matching TRBD1. V dropped 5 bases and J dropped 2; count of bases not matched to a gene: 9. The CDR3 runs 16 residues. Germline CDR1 and CDR2: MDHEN and SYDVKM.

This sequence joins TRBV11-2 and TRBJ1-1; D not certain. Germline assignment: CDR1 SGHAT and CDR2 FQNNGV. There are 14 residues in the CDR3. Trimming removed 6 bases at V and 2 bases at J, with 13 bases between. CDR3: CASRPYGRNTEAFF. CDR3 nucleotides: TGTGCCAGCAGGCCCTACGGGAGAAACACTGAAGCTTTCTTT.

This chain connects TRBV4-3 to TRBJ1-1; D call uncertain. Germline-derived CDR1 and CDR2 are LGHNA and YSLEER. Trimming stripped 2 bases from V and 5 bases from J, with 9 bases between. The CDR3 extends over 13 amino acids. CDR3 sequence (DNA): TGCGCCAGCAGCCAAAAAGGGTGGACTGAAGCTTTCTTT. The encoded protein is CASSQKGWTEAFF.